These T cell receptor beta chains were read from a single sample in a study of blood T cell repertoires in COVID-19. Only in-frame clones appear in the TCRdb table, and some are missing; sequencing was by immunoSEQ multiplex PCR. The sample lists under 55,000 clones; roughly 90% were seen once. Specimen: peripheral blood. The receptors were sampled from a human donor in a cohort sampled during active COVID-19. CDR3s include the opening cysteine and the closing phenylalanine or tryptophan. A D gene is named only where the DNA matches it firmly. Only part of the rows carry a size: once, few, many, or a class if the clone is expanded.

J gene | V gene | clone size | D gene | CDR3 protein | CDR3 DNA
TRBJ1-3 | TRBV28 | . | . | CASSLIWAASSGNTIYF | TGTGCCAGCAGTTTAATCTGGGCCGCGAGCTCTGGAAACACCATATATTTT
TRBJ1-1 | TRBV7-5 | . | . | CARSFSKTTQKIQGRSTEAFF | TGTGCCAGAAGCTTTTCCAAAACAACCCAGAAAATTCAGGGTAGAAGCACTGAAGCTTTCTTT
TRBJ2-3 | TRBV11-3 | . | TRBD1 | CASSLGTVTDTQYF | TGTGCCAGCAGCTTGGGGACAGTCACAGATACGCAGTATTTT
TRBJ2-5 | TRBV11-2 | . | TRBD2 | CASSRGDQETQYF | TGTGCCAGCAGCCGGGGGGACCAAGAGACCCAGTACTTC
TRBJ1-1 | TRBV5-4 | . | . | CASSLGGSNTEAFF | TGTGCCAGCAGCTTGGGGGGCAGTAACACTGAAGCTTTCTTT
TRBJ2-1 | TRBV6-4 | . | . | CASSGQLTWFF | TGTGCCAGCAGTGGACAGCTAACCTGGTTCTTC
TRBJ1-3 | TRBV6-5 | . | TRBD1 | CASSLGTGGRNTIYF | TGTGCCAGCAGTTTAGGGACAGGGGGTCGTAACACCATATATTTT
TRBJ2-3 | TRBV3-1/TRBV3-2 | once | . | CASSQDRGGGGRLNTQYF | TGTGCCAGCAGCCAAGATCGAGGAGGGGGCGGCAGGTTGAATACGCAGTATTTT
TRBJ2-7 | TRBV30 | . | TRBD1 | CAWSGAGGRYEQYF | TGTGCCTGGAGTGGGGCAGGGGGCCGCTACGAGCAGTACTTC
TRBJ1-1 | TRBV15 | . | . | CATGSRGGTEAFF | TGTGCCACGGGGAGTAGGGGGGGCACTGAAGCTTTCTTT
TRBJ2-3 | TRBV5-5 | . | . | CASGGATDTQYF | TGTGCCAGCGGGGGGGCTACAGATACGCAGTATTTT
TRBJ1-2 | TRBV7-9 | . | . | CASSYGGHGYTF | TGTGCCAGCAGCTATGGGGGCCATGGCTACACCTTC
TRBJ2-1 | TRBV5-6 | . | . | CASSLVRGSYNEQFF | TGTGCCAGCAGCTTGGTCAGGGGCTCCTACAATGAGCAGTTCTTC
TRBJ2-2 | TRBV5-1 | . | . | CASGDPDGGELFF | TGCGCCAGCGGTGACCCCGACGGGGGGGAGCTGTTTTTT
TRBJ1-2 | TRBV7-8 | . | . | CASSLLRPDASGGYTF | TGTGCCAGCAGCTTATTGAGGCCGGACGCAAGCGGTGGCTACACCTTC
TRBJ2-7 | TRBV15 | . | . | CATSRAVRGSYEQYF | TGTGCCACCAGCAGAGCAGTTCGGGGCTCCTACGAGCAGTACTTC
TRBJ2-1 | TRBV18 | once | . | CASSPIRGGVSYNEQFF | TGTGCCAGCTCACCAATTAGGGGGGGTGTTTCCTACAATGAGCAGTTCTTC
TRBJ1-5 | TRBV5-6 | . | . | CASSLTVAGSNQPQHF | TGTGCCAGCAGCTTAACTGTAGCGGGTTCCAATCAGCCCCAGCATTTT
TRBJ1-3 | TRBV9 | . | . | CASSVEGGSGNTIYF | TGTGCCAGCAGCGTAGAGGGGGGGTCTGGAAACACCATATATTTT
TRBJ1-6 | TRBV19 | . | . | CASSTPGGKSPLHF | TGTGCCAGTAGTACCCCGGGGGGGAAGTCACCCCTCCACTTT
TRBJ1-2 | TRBV6-1 | . | . | CASSEQTRGYTF | TGTGCCAGCAGTGAGCAGACACGGGGCTACACCTTC
TRBJ2-7 | TRBV6-2/TRBV6-3 | once | TRBD2 | CASSWGLAGNEQYF | TGTGCCAGCAGCTGGGGACTAGCGGGGAACGAGCAGTACTTC
TRBJ1-1 | TRBV7-9 | . | . | CASIVGQPNTEAFF | TGTGCCAGCATTGTTGGACAGCCGAACACTGAAGCTTTCTTT
TRBJ1-4 | TRBV5-5 | . | . | CASSLRETNEKLFF | TGTGCCAGCAGCTTACGAGAGACTAATGAAAAACTGTTTTTT
TRBJ1-5 | TRBV7-9 | . | . | CASSSLPGGQPQHF | TGTGCCAGCAGCTCGTTGCCGGGGGGTCAGCCCCAGCATTTT
TRBJ2-1 | TRBV9 | . | TRBD1 | CASSVAGTGANEQFF | TGTGCCAGCAGCGTAGCAGGGACAGGGGCTAATGAGCAGTTCTTC
TRBJ1-6 | TRBV18 | . | . | CASSPPSRGNSPLHF | TGTGCCAGCTCACCACCGTCAAGAGGGAATTCACCCCTCCACTTT
TRBJ1-5 | TRBV5-6 | few | . | CASSLGQYSNQPQHF | TGTGCCAGCAGCTTGGGTCAGTATAGCAATCAGCCCCAGCATTTT
TRBJ1-6 | TRBV10-3 | . | . | CAIADMNSPLHF | TGTGCCATCGCCGACATGAATTCACCCCTCCACTTT